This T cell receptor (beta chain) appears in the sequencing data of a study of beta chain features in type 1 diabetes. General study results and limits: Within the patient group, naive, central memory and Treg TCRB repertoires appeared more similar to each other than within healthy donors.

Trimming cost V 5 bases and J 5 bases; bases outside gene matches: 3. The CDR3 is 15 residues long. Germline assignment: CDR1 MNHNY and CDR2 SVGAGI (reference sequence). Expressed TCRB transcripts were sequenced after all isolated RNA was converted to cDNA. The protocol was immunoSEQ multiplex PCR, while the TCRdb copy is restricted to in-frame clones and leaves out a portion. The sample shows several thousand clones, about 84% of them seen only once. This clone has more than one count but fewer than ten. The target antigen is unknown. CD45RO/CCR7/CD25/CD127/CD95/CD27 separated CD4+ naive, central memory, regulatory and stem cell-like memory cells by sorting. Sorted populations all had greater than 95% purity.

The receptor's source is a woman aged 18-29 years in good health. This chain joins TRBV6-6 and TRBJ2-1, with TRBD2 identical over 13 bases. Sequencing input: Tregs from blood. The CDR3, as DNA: TGTGCCAGCAGTCCCGGACTAGCGGGAGACAATGAGCAGTTCTTC. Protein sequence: CASSPGLAGDNEQFF.